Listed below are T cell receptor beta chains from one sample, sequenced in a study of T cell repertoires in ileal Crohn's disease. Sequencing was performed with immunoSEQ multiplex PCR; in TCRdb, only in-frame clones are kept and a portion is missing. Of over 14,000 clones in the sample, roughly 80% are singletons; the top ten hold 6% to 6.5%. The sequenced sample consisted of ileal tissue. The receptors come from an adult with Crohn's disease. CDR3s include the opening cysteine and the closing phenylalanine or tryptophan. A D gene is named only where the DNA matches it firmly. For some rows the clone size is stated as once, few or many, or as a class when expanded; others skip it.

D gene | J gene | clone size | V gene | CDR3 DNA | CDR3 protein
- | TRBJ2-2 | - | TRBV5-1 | TGCGCCAGCCGGCAGGGCGCGAGCGTCGGGGAGCTGTTTTTT | CASRQGASVGELFF
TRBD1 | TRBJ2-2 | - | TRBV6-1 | TGTGCCAGCAGGACAGGGTCCCACACCGGGGAGCTGTTTTTT | CASRTGSHTGELFF
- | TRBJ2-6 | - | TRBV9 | TGTGCCAGCAGCGTAGAGGTCGCGGGCGCTTTTGGTGGGGCCAACGTCCTGACTTTC | CASSVEVAGAFGGANVLTF
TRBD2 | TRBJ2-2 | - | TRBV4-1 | TGCGCCAGCAGCCAAGAAGCGGGGAGCAGGGTCCCCGGGGAGCTGTTTTTT | CASSQEAGSRVPGELFF
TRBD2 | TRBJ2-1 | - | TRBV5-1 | TGCGCCAGCAGCTTGGTCGGGGGGGAAAGAGAGCAGTTCTTC | CASSLVGGEREQFF
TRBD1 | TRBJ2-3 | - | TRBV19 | TGTGCCAGTAGTAGACCTTCAGGGGGCAGAACAGATACGCAGTATTTT | CASSRPSGGRTDTQYF
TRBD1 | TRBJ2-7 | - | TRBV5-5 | TGTGCCAGCAGCCGTGGGGGACAGGGACCCGAGCAGTACTTC | CASSRGGQGPEQYF
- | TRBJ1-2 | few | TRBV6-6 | TGTGCCAGCAGTTACTCGAACCAGGCCTACTATGGCTACACCTTC | CASSYSNQAYYGYTF
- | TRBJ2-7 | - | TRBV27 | TGTGCCAGCAGTTTCGGTGGGAGCTCCTACGAGCAGTACTTC | CASSFGGSSYEQYF
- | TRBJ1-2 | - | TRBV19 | TGTGCCAGCAACCGGGACAATAACTATGGCTACACCTTC | CASNRDNNYGYTF
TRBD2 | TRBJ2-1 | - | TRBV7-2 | TGTGCCAGCAGCTTAGCTTCCCCGGGACTAGCGGGGCCCTACAATGAGCAGTTCTTC | CASSLASPGLAGPYNEQFF
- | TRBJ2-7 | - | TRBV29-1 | TGCAGCGTTGTTCCCGAACCCTTGGGCTCTATCTCCTACGAGCAGTACTTC | CSVVPEPLGSISYEQYF
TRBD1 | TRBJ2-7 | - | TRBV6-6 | TGTGCCAGCAGTTATTCCGGGACAGGGGGATCCTACGAGCAGTACTTC | CASSYSGTGGSYEQYF
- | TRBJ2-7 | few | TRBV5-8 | TGTGCCAGCAGGCGGGTTAGTTACGAGCAGTACTTC | CASRRVSYEQYF
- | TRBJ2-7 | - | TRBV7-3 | TGTGCCAGCAGCTTAAGCCAGGGCGTCTACGAGCAGTACTTC | CASSLSQGVYEQYF
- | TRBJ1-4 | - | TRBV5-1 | TGCGCCAGCAGCCCTGAGACAAGCCAGGCTGGACTGTTTTTT | CASSPETSQAGLFF
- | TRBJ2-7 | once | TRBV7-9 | TGTGCCAGCAGCCCCACAAGAGGGCGCCTCGCCTACGAGCAGTACTTC | CASSPTRGRLAYEQYF
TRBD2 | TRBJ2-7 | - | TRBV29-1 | TGCAGCGTTCCAAGCGGGAGGCCCCCATACGAGCAGTACTTC | CSVPSGRPPYEQYF
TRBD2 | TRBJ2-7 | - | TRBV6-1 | TGTGCCAGCAGTGTGGTAGCGGGAGAGGCCTACGAGCAGTACTTC | CASSVVAGEAYEQYF
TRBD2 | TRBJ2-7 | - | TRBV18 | TGTGCCAGCTCAGGGGTCCTAGGGAGGGACGAGCAGTACTTC | CASSGVLGRDEQYF
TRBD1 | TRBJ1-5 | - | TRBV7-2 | TGTGCCAGCAGCTTACGAGGGGGCGCCGGCAATCAGCCCCAGCATTTT | CASSLRGGAGNQPQHF
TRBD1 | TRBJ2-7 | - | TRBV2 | TGTGCCAGCAGTTCCGGGACAGGGGCCGAGCAGTACTTC | CASSSGTGAEQYF
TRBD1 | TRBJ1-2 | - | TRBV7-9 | TGTGCCAGCAGCCTTTTGGACAGGCTAGCCTATGGCTACACCTTC | CASSLLDRLAYGYTF
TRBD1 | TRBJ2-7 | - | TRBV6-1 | TGTGCCAGCAGGATACAGGGGCAGGGCTACGAGCAGTACTTC | CASRIQGQGYEQYF
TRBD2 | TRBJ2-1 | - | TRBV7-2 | TGTGCCAGCAGCTCGGGACTAGCGGTGTACAATGAGCAGTTCTTC | CASSSGLAVYNEQFF
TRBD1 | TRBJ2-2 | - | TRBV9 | TGTGCCAGCAGCGCGGGACAGGGGCCCACCGGGGAGCTGTTTTTT | CASSAGQGPTGELFF
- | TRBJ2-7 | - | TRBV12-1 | TGTGCCAGCAGCTTCGTGGACGGGAGGAGCTCCTACGAGCAGTACTTC | CASSFVDGRSSYEQYF
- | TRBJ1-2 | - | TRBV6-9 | TGTGCCAGCATCCAAGGAGGGCCCAGTGGCTACACCTTC | CASIQGGPSGYTF
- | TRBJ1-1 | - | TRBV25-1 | TGTGCCAGCCGGGGGGGGACGGGAAACACTGAAGCTTTCTTT | CASRGGTGNTEAFF
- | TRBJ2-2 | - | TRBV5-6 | TGTGCCAGCAGCTTGGTAGCACACAACACCGGGGAGCTGTTTTTT | CASSLVAHNTGELFF
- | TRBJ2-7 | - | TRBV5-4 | TGTGCCAGCAGCTTGTATACAGTGTCGGACTACGAGCAGTACTTC | CASSLYTVSDYEQYF
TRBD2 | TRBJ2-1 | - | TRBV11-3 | TGTGCCAGCAGCTTTGCTGGGAATAGCGGGAGCAATGAGCAGTTCTTC | CASSFAGNSGSNEQFF
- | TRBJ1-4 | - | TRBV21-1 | TGTGCCAGCAGCAAAGGGGGCTTACTTCCTAGGGAAAAACTGTTTTTT | CASSKGGLLPREKLFF
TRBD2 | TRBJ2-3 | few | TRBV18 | TGTGCCAGCTCACCAGGGACTAGCGGGAGGTACGCAGATACGCAGTATTTT | CASSPGTSGRYADTQYF
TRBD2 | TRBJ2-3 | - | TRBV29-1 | TGCAGCGTCCACTCGCCTCTAGCGGGAGCGACAGATACGCAGTATTTT | CSVHSPLAGATDTQYF
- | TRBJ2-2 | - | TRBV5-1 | TGCGCCAGCAGCGTAGACGGGTCCGGGGAGCTGTTTTTT | CASSVDGSGELFF
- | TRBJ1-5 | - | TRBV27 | TGTGCCAGCAGTTTACTCAAACCGACAGTTAGATCGGGTCAGCCCCAGCATTTT | CASSLLKPTVRSGQPQHF
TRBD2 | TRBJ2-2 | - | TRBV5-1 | TGCGCCAGCAGCTTGGGGCCTAGCGGGAGAGGAGGCACCGGGGAGCTGTTTTTT | CASSLGPSGRGGTGELFF
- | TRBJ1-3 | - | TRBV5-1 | TGCGCCAGCAGCCCCGGGGGGGAGGCCACCATATATTTT | CASSPGGEATIYF
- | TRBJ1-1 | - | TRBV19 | TGTGCCAGTACCGCGTGGTCGAACACTGAAGCTTTCTTT | CASTAWSNTEAFF
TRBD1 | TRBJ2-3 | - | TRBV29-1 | TGCAGCGAACGGACAGGGGCAGATACGCAGTATTTT | CSERTGADTQYF
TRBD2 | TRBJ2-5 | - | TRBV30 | TGTGCCTGGATCCGTGGGGCGGGAGCAGAGACCCAGTACTTC | CAWIRGAGAETQYF
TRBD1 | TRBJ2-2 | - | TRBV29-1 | TGCAGCGTTGGGGTCAGGGGACAGGGGTACACCGGGGAGCTGTTTTTT | CSVGVRGQGYTGELFF
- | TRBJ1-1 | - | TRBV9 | TGTGCCAGCAGCGTATCACATATGAACACTGAAGCTTTCTTT | CASSVSHMNTEAFF
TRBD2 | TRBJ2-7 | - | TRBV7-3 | TGTGCCAGCAGCCCCCGGGGAGGGCACGAGCAGTACTTC | CASSPRGGHEQYF
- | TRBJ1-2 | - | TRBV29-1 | TGCAGCGTTGAGGGAGAGAATGGCTACACCTTC | CSVEGENGYTF
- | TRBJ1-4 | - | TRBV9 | TGTGCCAGCAGCGGGGCACCGAATGAAAAACTGTTTTTT | CASSGAPNEKLFF
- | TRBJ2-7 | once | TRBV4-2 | TGTGCCAGCAGCCAGCTGCCCAGGATTAACTACGAGCAGTACTTC | CASSQLPRINYEQYF
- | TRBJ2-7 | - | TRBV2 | TGTGCCAGCAGAGGGTCTAGCCGATACGAGCAGTACTTC | CASRGSSRYEQYF
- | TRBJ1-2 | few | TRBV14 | TGTGCCAGCAGCCAAGATTTCAGGGTCTATGGCTACACCTTC | CASSQDFRVYGYTF
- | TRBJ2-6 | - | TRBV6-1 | TGTGCCAGCAGTGAAAGGGGTCCCGGGGCCAACGTCCTGACTTTC | CASSERGPGANVLTF
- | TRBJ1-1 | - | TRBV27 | TGTGCCAGCAGTTGGGAGGGGTCTGGAAACACTGAAGCTTTCTTT | CASSWEGSGNTEAFF
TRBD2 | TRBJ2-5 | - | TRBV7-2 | TGTGCCAGCAGCTTTAGTGGGAGGGGAGAGACCCAGTACTTC | CASSFSGRGETQYF
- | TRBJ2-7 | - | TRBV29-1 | TGCAGCGTTTCCCCCGGACAGATCTCCTACGAGCAGTACTTC | CSVSPGQISYEQYF
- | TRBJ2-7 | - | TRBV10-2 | TGCGCCAGCAGTGATTGGGGCGCCGAGCAGTACTTC | CASSDWGAEQYF
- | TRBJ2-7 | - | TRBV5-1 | TGCGCCAGCAGCTCGGACAGCTCCTACGAGCAGTACTTC | CASSSDSSYEQYF
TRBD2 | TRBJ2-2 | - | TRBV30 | TGTGCCTGGAGTTGGATAGCGGGGTCCCCCGGGGAGCTGTTTTTT | CAWSWIAGSPGELFF